This T cell receptor beta chain derives from a study of blood T cell repertoires in COVID-19. Study context: The United States, Italy and Spain were the sources of the acute and convalescent COVID-19 samples. Sources were T cells, B-cell-depleted T cells, or PBMCs; the material itself was cDNA or gDNA.

Methods used by the authors: Amplifying reference gene primers gave estimates of nucleated cell counts. Assay: immunoSEQ multiplex PCR; the TCRdb copy retains only in-frame clones and omits some. V and J calls and clone size are copied from that table; D and trimming were computed from the DNA. The profile shows more than 120,000 clones, 84% of them singletons. CDR1 is SGDLS, CDR2 YYNGEE, per germline. The CDR3 has 14 amino acids. Trimming pared 4 bases from V and 0 bases from J, leaving 10 bases between. The V and J genes are TRBV9 and TRBJ2-5; D not certain. This receptor was identified in a human donor in a cohort sampled during active COVID-19. Sequenced sample: peripheral blood. CDR3 coding DNA: TGTGCCAGCAGCCCCCGACGGGACCAAGAGACCCAGTACTTC. Amino acids: CASSPRRDQETQYF.